A selection of T cell receptor beta chains follows, all from one sample in a study of blood T cell repertoires in COVID-19. Clones were read by immunoSEQ multiplex PCR, and TCRdb kept only the in-frame ones, dropping some. The sample holds tens of thousands of clones, approximately 79% seen once. The sample taken for sequencing was peripheral blood. These TCRs come from a man aged 65-85 years with COVID-19, enrolled during active disease. Each CDR3 is given with its conserved first and last residue. The D gene is left open where the match is weak. Only some rows state a clone size, as once, few, many or a class for expanded clones.

D gene: .; J gene: TRBJ2-7; clone size: .; V gene: TRBV12-1; CDR3 protein: CASSLLATRGREQYF; CDR3 DNA: TGTGCCAGCAGCCTACTAGCGACCCGGGGGAGGGAGCAGTACTTC
D gene: TRBD2; J gene: TRBJ2-3; clone size: .; V gene: TRBV5-4; CDR3 protein: CASSFGGSGSYDTQYF; CDR3 DNA: TGTGCCAGCAGCTTTGGTGGTAGCGGGAGTTATGATACGCAGTATTTT
D gene: .; J gene: TRBJ2-7; clone size: .; V gene: TRBV5-1; CDR3 protein: CASSLTRVSEQYF; CDR3 DNA: TGCGCCAGCAGCCTGACCCGGGTGAGCGAGCAGTACTTC
D gene: TRBD2; J gene: TRBJ2-2; clone size: .; V gene: TRBV7-2; CDR3 protein: CASIQSGTSGFGELFF; CDR3 DNA: TGTGCCAGCATCCAATCCGGGACTAGCGGGTTCGGGGAGCTGTTTTTT
D gene: .; J gene: TRBJ2-5; clone size: .; V gene: TRBV28; CDR3 protein: CASSLSGFQETQYF; CDR3 DNA: TGTGCCAGCAGTTTATCAGGGTTTCAAGAGACCCAGTACTTC
D gene: TRBD1; J gene: TRBJ2-7; clone size: .; V gene: TRBV6-5; CDR3 protein: CASSYSTGGAYEQYF; CDR3 DNA: TGTGCCAGCAGTTACTCCACAGGGGGCGCCTACGAGCAGTACTTC
D gene: .; J gene: TRBJ1-5; clone size: many; V gene: TRBV5-8; CDR3 protein: CASRVAGSFSNQPQHF; CDR3 DNA: TGTGCCAGCAGAGTGGCGGGATCCTTTAGCAATCAGCCCCAGCATTTT
D gene: .; J gene: TRBJ2-7; clone size: .; V gene: TRBV6-5; CDR3 protein: CATGLFAYEQYF; CDR3 DNA: TGTGCCACCGGACTTTTCGCCTACGAGCAGTACTTC
D gene: TRBD2; J gene: TRBJ2-3; clone size: few; V gene: TRBV7-3; CDR3 protein: CASSLLGSSGITDTQYF; CDR3 DNA: TGTGCCAGCAGCTTATTAGGGTCTAGCGGAATCACAGATACGCAGTATTTT
D gene: TRBD1; J gene: TRBJ1-1; clone size: once; V gene: TRBV5-1; CDR3 protein: CASSLTGGTEAFF; CDR3 DNA: TGCGCCAGCAGCTTGACAGGGGGAACTGAAGCTTTCTTT
D gene: .; J gene: TRBJ1-2; clone size: few; V gene: TRBV19; CDR3 protein: CASSIVSGIGYGYTF; CDR3 DNA: TGTGCCAGTAGTATAGTTTCCGGGATCGGCTATGGCTACACCTTC
D gene: .; J gene: TRBJ2-3; clone size: many; V gene: TRBV19; CDR3 protein: CASSIDGTDTQYF; CDR3 DNA: TGTGCCAGTAGTATAGACGGCACAGATACGCAGTATTTT
D gene: TRBD1; J gene: TRBJ2-5; clone size: .; V gene: TRBV29-1; CDR3 protein: CSAGDRGNSETQYF; CDR3 DNA: TGCAGCGCAGGAGACAGGGGGAATTCGGAGACCCAGTACTTC
D gene: .; J gene: TRBJ1-4; clone size: .; V gene: TRBV6-5; CDR3 protein: CASSYSPQRNEKLFF; CDR3 DNA: TGTGCCAGCAGTTACAGTCCCCAGCGCAATGAAAAACTGTTTTTT
D gene: TRBD1; J gene: TRBJ1-1; clone size: .; V gene: TRBV11-3; CDR3 protein: CASSSGQGNTEAFF; CDR3 DNA: TGTGCCAGCAGCTCGGGACAGGGCAACACTGAAGCTTTCTTT
D gene: TRBD2; J gene: TRBJ2-2; clone size: .; V gene: TRBV3-1/TRBV3-2; CDR3 protein: CASSRLAGVGTGELFF; CDR3 DNA: TGTGCCAGCAGCAGACTAGCGGGAGTAGGAACCGGGGAGCTGTTTTTT
D gene: TRBD2; J gene: TRBJ2-3; clone size: .; V gene: TRBV6-5; CDR3 protein: CASEWGGSPDTQYF; CDR3 DNA: TGTGCCAGCGAGTGGGGCGGGAGTCCAGATACGCAGTATTTT
D gene: .; J gene: TRBJ2-2; clone size: .; V gene: TRBV12-5; CDR3 protein: CASGSRVTGELFF; CDR3 DNA: TGTGCTAGTGGTTCCCGGGTCACCGGGGAGCTGTTTTTT
D gene: TRBD2; J gene: TRBJ2-3; clone size: .; V gene: TRBV29-1; CDR3 protein: CSEGLAGASDTQYF; CDR3 DNA: TGCAGCGAAGGACTAGCGGGGGCATCGGATACGCAGTATTTT
D gene: TRBD1; J gene: TRBJ2-5; clone size: .; V gene: TRBV28; CDR3 protein: CASSLRGRDRAETQYF; CDR3 DNA: TGTGCCAGCAGTTTGCGAGGGAGGGACAGGGCGGAGACCCAGTACTTC
D gene: TRBD2; J gene: TRBJ2-7; clone size: .; V gene: TRBV18; CDR3 protein: CASSPASGSYEQYF; CDR3 DNA: TGTGCCAGCTCACCAGCTAGCGGGAGCTACGAGCAGTACTTC
D gene: TRBD2; J gene: TRBJ2-1; clone size: .; V gene: TRBV5-1; CDR3 protein: CASSLEREGEFF; CDR3 DNA: TGCGCCAGCAGCTTGGAGCGGGAGGGGGAGTTCTTC
D gene: .; J gene: TRBJ2-2; clone size: many; V gene: TRBV29-1; CDR3 protein: CSVETLGETGELFF; CDR3 DNA: TGCAGCGTTGAAACACTTGGGGAGACCGGGGAGCTGTTTTTT
D gene: .; J gene: TRBJ2-5; clone size: .; V gene: TRBV28; CDR3 protein: CASSSQQGLQETQYF; CDR3 DNA: TGTGCCAGCAGTTCTCAACAGGGATTACAAGAGACCCAGTACTTC
D gene: TRBD1; J gene: TRBJ2-2; clone size: .; V gene: TRBV5-4; CDR3 protein: CASSLRTGQNTGELFF; CDR3 DNA: TGTGCCAGCAGCTTGAGGACAGGGCAGAACACCGGGGAGCTGTTTTTT
D gene: TRBD2; J gene: TRBJ2-2; clone size: .; V gene: TRBV6-1; CDR3 protein: CARSATLWAGAGAGELFF; CDR3 DNA: TGTGCCAGAAGTGCAACTCTTTGGGCGGGAGCGGGAGCCGGGGAGCTGTTTTTT